Listed here are 21 T cell receptor beta chains from one sample, sequenced in a study of Ad26.COV2.S vaccination and SARS-CoV-2 variants. TCRdb's copy holds only in-frame clones and misses some; the assay was immunoSEQ multiplex PCR. Of approximately 300,000 clones listed, approximately 86% are singletons. Noted treatment: around 19 received Ad26.COV2.S at low or high dose, single or two shots; about 5 received placebo; per-sample allocation not given. The study sampled participants on day 63 after the first vaccine or placebo injection. The source material was peripheral blood, sampled in a trial of Ad26.COV2.S vaccine versus placebo. The receptors were gathered from a person between 18 and 65 years old who received the Ad26.COV2.S COVID-19 vaccine or a placebo.

This clone was detected only a few times. The chain couples TRBV5-8 to TRBJ1-1; D is possibly TRBD1 (5 bases). CDR1 SGHTS and CDR2 YDEGEE come from the germline V gene. Trimming removed 6 bases from V and 1 base from J, with 22 bases in between. The CDR3 spans 17 residues. The CDR3: CASTTRRWRGTNTEAFF. In DNA, the CDR3 is TGTGCCAGCACCACCAGACGGTGGAGAGGGACGAACACTGAAGCTTTCTTT.

The chain has TRBV18 and TRBJ1-3; unclear D gene. V gave up 5 bases and J gave up 1 base, with 6 bases separating them. This CDR3 is 13 amino acids long. Germline loops: CDR1 KGHSH, CDR2 LQKENI. CDR3 sequence (DNA): TGTGCCAGCTCAACGCTTTCTGGAAACACCATATATTTT. This encodes CASSTLSGNTIYF. Supplemented by reference TRBV18 and TRBJ1-3, the full variable domain reads NAGVMQNPRHLVRRRGQEARLRCSPMKGHSHVYWYRQLPEEGLKFMVYLQKENIIDESGMPKERFSAEFPKEGPSILRIQQVVRGDSAAYFCASSTLSGNTIYFGEGSWLTVV.

Concerning this clone: At the DNA level, this CDR3 is encoded by other sequences in the same sample as well. This chain connects TRBV20-1 to TRBJ2-7, with a tentative D call TRBD1 (6 bases). V was cut by 6 bases and J by 2 bases, with 8 bases left in between. The CDR3 has 11 amino acids. The germline CDR1 and CDR2 sequences are DFQATT and SNEGSKA (reference sequence). The CDR3 region has the DNA TGCAGTGCCCGGACAGCCTACGAGCAGTACTTC. It is translated as CSARTAYEQYF.

This clone was observed a single time. This chain joins TRBV19 and TRBJ1-6; no reliable D call. V dropped 8 bases and J dropped 8 bases, with 22 bases sitting between them. Germline V gives CDR1 LNHDA, CDR2 SQIVND (reference sequence). The CDR3 covers 16 residues. CDR3 sequence reads: CASRKGGLGRDSPLHF. The CDR3 DNA sequence: TGTGCCAGTCGGAAGGGAGGGCTGGGGAGAGATTCACCCCTCCACTTT.

This chain uses TRBV5-1 with TRBJ2-1, with 10 bases that match TRBD2. After removal of 2 bases from V and 5 bases from J, the junction contained 4 bases not matched to a gene. CDR1 is SGHRS and CDR2 is YFSETQ in the germline V gene. The CDR3 has 15 residues. This CDR3 reads CASSFTGTSDNEQFF. Here the CDR3 DNA reads TGCGCCAGCAGCTTTACTGGGACTAGCGACAATGAGCAGTTCTTC. The full variable domain, in which reference TRBV5-1 and TRBJ2-1 provide the parts outside the CDR3, is KAGVTQTPRYLIKTRGQQVTLSCSPISGHRSVSWYQQTPGQGLQFLFEYFSETQRNKGNFPGRFSGRQFSNSRSEMNVSTLELGDSALYLCASSFTGTSDNEQFFGPGTRLTVL.

CDR3 nucleotides: TGTGCCAGTAGTATAGACTGGGCCCAGGGGAATGGCTACACCTTC. As protein: CASSIDWAQGNGYTF. This chain connects TRBV19 to TRBJ1-2; a weak D match, TRBD1 (6 bases). The V gene lost 0 bases and the J gene lost 6 bases, with 14 bases spanning the gap. Germline V gene sequence: CDR1 LNHDA, CDR2 SQIVND (reference sequence). The length of the CDR3 is 15 residues.

This chain connects TRBV7-3 to TRBJ2-2; D remains unclear. CDR1 is SGHTA and CDR2 is FQGTGA in the germline V gene. The CDR3 contains 14 residues. The V end was cut by 5 bases, the J end by 4 bases, with 11 bases between. The CDR3 spells CASSPRQSTGELFF. In DNA form, the CDR3 reads TGTGCCAGCAGCCCTCGGCAATCCACCGGGGAGCTGTTTTTT. Supplemented by reference TRBV7-3 and TRBJ2-2, the full variable domain reads GAGVSQTPSNKVTEKGKYVELRCDPISGHTALYWYRQSLGQGPEFLIYFQGTGAADDSGLPNDRFFAVRPEGSVSTLKIQRTERGDSAVYLCASSPRQSTGELFFGEGSRLTVL.

The V and J genes are TRBV6-5 and TRBJ1-6; 7 bases align to TRBD1. V dropped 7 bases and J dropped 4; count of bases not matched to a gene: 4. CDR3 length: 14 residues. Germline-derived CDR1 and CDR2 are MNHEY and SVGAGI. CDR3 amino acids: CASTMGQYNSPLHF. CDR3 nucleotides: TGTGCCAGCACTATGGGACAGTATAATTCACCCCTCCACTTT.

The J gene is TRBJ1-2, the V gene TRBV4-2; unclear D gene. This CDR3 contains 14 residues. From germline, CDR1 is LGHNA and CDR2 YNFKEQ. V dropped 0 bases and J dropped 3 bases, with 8 bases sitting between them. The CDR3 bases are TGTGCCAGCAGCCAAGATCAACGGGACTATGGCTACACCTTC. Its translation: CASSQDQRDYGYTF.

This clone showed up just once. The V gene is TRBV30, the J gene TRBJ1-2; D unclear. Germline lookup yields CDR1 GTSNPN and CDR2 SVGIG (reference sequence). CDR3 length equals 14 residues. V lost 4 bases and J lost 5, with 17 bases in between. CDR3 coding DNA: TGTGCCTGGACCCCCGGGCCAGCGGCTTATGGCTACACCTTC. This sequence encodes CAWTPGPAAYGYTF.

The chain is built from TRBV19 and TRBJ2-5, with TRBD2 as a possible D gene (6 bases). V was cut by 5 bases and J by 5 bases, with 15 bases left in between. Germline CDR1 and CDR2: LNHDA and SQIVND (reference sequence). The CDR3 is 14 residues long. The CDR3 nucleotides read TGTGCCAGTAGTCCCTCGACTAGGAGTGAGACCCAGTACTTC. Protein: CASSPSTRSETQYF.

This clone was observed a handful of times. This chain uses TRBV10-2 with TRBJ2-5, with D possibly being TRBD1 or TRBD2 (5 bases each). Trimming removed 0 bases from V and 3 bases from J, with 20 bases in between. Looked up from germline, CDR1 is WSHSY and CDR2 is SAAADI. The CDR3 has 18 amino acids. The CDR3 coding sequence is TGCGCCAGCAGTGAGTCGACGGGGCGCGCAGCTCGGAAAGAGACCCAGTACTTC. Translated: CASSESTGRAARKETQYF.

This rearrangement joins TRBV6-5 to TRBJ1-2; no firm D call. With 7 bases removed from V and 8 bases from J, the gap between germline ends came to 14 bases. There are 12 residues in the CDR3. Germline assignment: CDR1 MNHEY and CDR2 SVGAGI. The CDR3 DNA sequence: TGTGCCAGCACCTGGTGGAATGGGGGCTACACCTTC. Translation gives CASTWWNGGYTF.

This clone was counted between two and nine times. The chain uses TRBV9 and TRBJ2-1; TRBD2 might be the D (5 bases). Germline CDR1 reads SGDLS; CDR2 reads YYNGEE. V lost 2 bases, J lost 4 bases, and 13 bases lay in between. This CDR3 has 15 amino acids. The CDR3: CASSVSSILYNEQFF. Here the CDR3 DNA reads TGTGCCAGCAGCGTTTCTAGCATACTATACAATGAGCAGTTCTTC.

The chain carries TRBV2 and TRBJ1-3; 9 nucleotides line up with TRBD1. The V gene's germline CDR1 is SNHLY and CDR2 FYNNEI. The CDR3 is made up of 14 amino acids. V shed 6 bases and J 3 bases; nucleotides not matched to a gene: 3. The CDR3 coding sequence is TGTGCCAGCAGCGGGACAGGGTATGGAAACACCATATATTTT. It translates to CASSGTGYGNTIYF. The variable domain in full, completed from reference TRBV2 and TRBJ1-3, reads EPEVTQTPSHQVTQMGQEVILRCVPISNHLYFYWYRQILGQKVEFLVSFYNNEISEKSEIFDDQFSVERPDGSNFTLKIRSTKLEDSAMYFCASSGTGYGNTIYFGEGSWLTVV.

This clone came up many times. An end of the junction differs from the germline gene, which may be a read error. The gene calls are TRBV4-1 and TRBJ2-1, with 10 bases aligning to TRBD2. This CDR3 spans 20 amino acids. Germline V gene data show CDR1 as MGHRA and CDR2 as YSYEKL. CDR3 DNA sequence: TGCGCCCGCAGCCAGGGGGGGAGTAGCGGGGGGCGTGGCTCCTACAATGAGCAGTTCTTC. This sequence encodes CARSQGGSSGGRGSYNEQFF.

This clone came up a few times. The V call is TRBV20-1, the J call TRBJ2-1; no clear D. CDR1 is DFQATT, CDR2 SNEGSKA, per germline (reference sequence). The CDR3 extends over 11 amino acids. The ends were cut back, 0 bases at V and 10 bases at J, with 7 bases in the middle. The CDR3 here is CSARDRLEQFF. The CDR3 DNA sequence: TGCAGTGCTAGAGATCGGCTGGAGCAGTTCTTC.

This clone was counted between two and nine times. V and J are TRBV6-5 and TRBJ1-1; D is undetermined. The CDR3 runs to 15 residues. V lost 5 bases and J 1 base, leaving 14 bases between the germline ends. Germline CDR1 is MNHEY and CDR2 is SVGAGI. The CDR3 sequence: CASSPGGIWNTEAFF. In DNA form, the CDR3 reads TGTGCCAGCAGTCCAGGTGGGATATGGAACACTGAAGCTTTCTTT.

The chain uses TRBV4-2 and TRBJ1-2; 9 nucleotides match TRBD1. Losses at the gene ends were 5 bases for V and 6 bases for J; bases not matched to a gene: 10. The CDR3 loop spans 15 amino acids. Germline lookup yields CDR1 LGHNA and CDR2 YNFKEQ. CDR3 DNA sequence: TGTGCCAGCAGCACTTCCGACAGGGGGGCAGATGGCTACACCTTC. Its translation: CASSTSDRGADGYTF.

The chain uses TRBV29-1 and TRBJ1-2; no reliable D call. The CDR3 loop spans 14 amino acids. The germline gives CDR1 SQVTM, CDR2 ANQGSEA. Trimming took 6 bases from V and 0 from J, leaving 14 bases between them. The CDR3 spells CSVVRPIPNYGYTF. CDR3 nucleotide sequence: TGCAGCGTAGTGAGACCGATCCCTAACTATGGCTACACCTTC. The entire variable domain, with the rest obtained from reference TRBV29-1 and TRBJ1-2, is as follows: SAVISQKPSRDICQRGTSLTIQCQVDSQVTMMFWYRQQPGQSLTLIATANQGSEATYESGFVIDKFPISRPNLTFSTLTVSNMSPEDSSIYLCSVVRPIPNYGYTFGSGTRLTVV.

This clone turned up a few times. This chain connects TRBV10-2 to TRBJ1-1, with D possibly TRBD1 on 5 matching bases. Trimming stripped 2 bases from V and 8 bases from J, with 12 bases between. Germline lookup yields CDR1 WSHSY and CDR2 SAAADI. CDR3 length: 13 amino acids. In DNA form, the CDR3 reads TGCGCCAGCAGTGAGAATATCCGGGGCGAAGCTTTCTTT. Amino acids: CASSENIRGEAFF.